The TCR beta chain described here comes from a study of cytomegalovirus exposure and HLA in healthy donors. Background on the study: The roughly 130 validation repertoires used the same platform as the 666 first-cohort repertoires, a later analysis reported. Notes on the study in general: Cytomegalovirus association was listed for around 180 TCR beta chains.

With regard to this clone: Antigen unknown.

CDR1 and CDR2 from the germline V gene are SGHRS and YFSETQ. Trimming removed 2 bases from V and 1 base from J, with 10 bases in between. The CDR3 is made up of 15 amino acids. Here immunoSEQ multiplex PCR was the method, and the copy in TCRdb shows in-frame clones only, minus some. The sample contains about 44,000 clones, 93% of which appear only once. These donors were members of the roughly 120-subject validation cohort, a group separate from the roughly 700-subject first cohort. The sequence was obtained from a woman between 18 and 29 years old in good health and CMV-seronegative. Sequencing was carried out using PBMCs. The rearrangement uses TRBV5-1 and TRBJ2-1; TRBD1 might be the D (6 bases). This CDR3 reads CASSFNTGSYNEQFF. In nucleotides, the CDR3 is TGCGCCAGCAGCTTTAACACAGGGTCCTACAATGAGCAGTTCTTC.